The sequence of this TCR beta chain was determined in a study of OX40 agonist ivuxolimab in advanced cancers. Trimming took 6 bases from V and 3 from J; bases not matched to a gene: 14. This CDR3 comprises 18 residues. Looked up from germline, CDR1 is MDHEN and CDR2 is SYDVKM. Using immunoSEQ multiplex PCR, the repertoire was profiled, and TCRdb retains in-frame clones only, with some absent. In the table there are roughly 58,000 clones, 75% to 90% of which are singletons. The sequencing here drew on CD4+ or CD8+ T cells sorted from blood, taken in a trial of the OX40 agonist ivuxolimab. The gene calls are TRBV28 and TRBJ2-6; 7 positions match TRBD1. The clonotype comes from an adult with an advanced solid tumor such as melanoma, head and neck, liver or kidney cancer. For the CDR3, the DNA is TGTGCCAGCAGAGAACAGGGAACAGGGGTGGTTGGGGCCAACGTCCTGACTTTC. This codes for CASREQGTGVVGANVLTF.